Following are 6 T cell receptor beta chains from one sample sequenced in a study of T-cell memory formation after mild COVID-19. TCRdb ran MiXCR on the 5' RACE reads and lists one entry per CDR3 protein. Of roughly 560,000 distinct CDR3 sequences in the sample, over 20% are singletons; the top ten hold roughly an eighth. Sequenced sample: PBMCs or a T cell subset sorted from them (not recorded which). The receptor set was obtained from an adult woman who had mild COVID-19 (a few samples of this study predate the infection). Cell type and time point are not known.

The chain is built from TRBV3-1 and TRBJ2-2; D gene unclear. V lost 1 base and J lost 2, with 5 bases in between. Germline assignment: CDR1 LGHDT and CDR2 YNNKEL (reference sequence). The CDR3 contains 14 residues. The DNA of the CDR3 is TGTGCCAGCAGCCAAGTGGTCAACACCGGGGAGCTGTTTTTT. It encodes CASSQVVNTGELFF. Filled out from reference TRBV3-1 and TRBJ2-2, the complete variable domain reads DTAVSQTPKYLVTQMGNDKSIKCEQNLGHDTMYWYKQDSKKFLKIMFSYNNKELIINETVPNRFSPKSPDKAHLNLHINSLELGDSAVYFCASSQVVNTGELFFGEGSRLTVL.

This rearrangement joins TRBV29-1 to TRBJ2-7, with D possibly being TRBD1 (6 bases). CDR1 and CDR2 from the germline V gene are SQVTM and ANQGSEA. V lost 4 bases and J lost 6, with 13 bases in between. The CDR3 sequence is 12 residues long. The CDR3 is CSVVWQGSEQYF. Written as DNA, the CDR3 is TGCAGCGTTGTTTGGCAGGGGAGCGAGCAGTACTTC.

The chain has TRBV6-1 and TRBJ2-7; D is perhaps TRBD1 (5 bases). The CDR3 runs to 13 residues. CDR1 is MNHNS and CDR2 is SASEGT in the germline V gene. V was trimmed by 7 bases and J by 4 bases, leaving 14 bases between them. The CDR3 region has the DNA TGTGCCAGCAAGGACATTCTGACTTACGAGCAGTACTTC. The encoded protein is CASKDILTYEQYF.

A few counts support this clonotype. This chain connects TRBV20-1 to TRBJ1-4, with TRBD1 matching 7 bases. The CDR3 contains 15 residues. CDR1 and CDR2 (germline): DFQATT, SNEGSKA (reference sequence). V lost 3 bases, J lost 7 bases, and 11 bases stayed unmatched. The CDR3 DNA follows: TGCAGTGCTAGTATTGCTAACAGGGGCGGTGAAAAACTGTTTTTT. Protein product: CSASIANRGGEKLFF.

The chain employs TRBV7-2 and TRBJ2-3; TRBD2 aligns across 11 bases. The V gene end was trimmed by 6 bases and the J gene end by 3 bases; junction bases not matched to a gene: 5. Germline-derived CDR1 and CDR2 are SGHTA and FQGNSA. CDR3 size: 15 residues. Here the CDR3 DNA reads TGTGCCAGCAGACGCCGACTAGCGGGAACAGATACGCAGTATTTT. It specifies CASRRRLAGTDTQYF. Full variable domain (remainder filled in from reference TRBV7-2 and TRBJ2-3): GAGVSQSPSNKVTEKGKDVELRCDPISGHTALYWYRQSLGQGLEFLIYFQGNSAPDKSGLPSDRFSAERTGGSVSTLTIQRTQQEDSAVYLCASRRRLAGTDTQYFGPGTRLTVL.

CDR3 residues: CSVEVEEGTTRRNTIYF. The CDR3 DNA reads as TGCAGCGTTGAAGTAGAGGAAGGGACGACGAGGCGAAACACCATATATTTT. The J gene is TRBJ1-3, the V gene TRBV29-1; TRBD1 is a possible D gene (5 bases). V dropped 1 base and J dropped 5 bases, with 21 bases sitting between them. Germline loops: CDR1 SQVTM, CDR2 ANQGSEA. The CDR3 has 17 amino acids.